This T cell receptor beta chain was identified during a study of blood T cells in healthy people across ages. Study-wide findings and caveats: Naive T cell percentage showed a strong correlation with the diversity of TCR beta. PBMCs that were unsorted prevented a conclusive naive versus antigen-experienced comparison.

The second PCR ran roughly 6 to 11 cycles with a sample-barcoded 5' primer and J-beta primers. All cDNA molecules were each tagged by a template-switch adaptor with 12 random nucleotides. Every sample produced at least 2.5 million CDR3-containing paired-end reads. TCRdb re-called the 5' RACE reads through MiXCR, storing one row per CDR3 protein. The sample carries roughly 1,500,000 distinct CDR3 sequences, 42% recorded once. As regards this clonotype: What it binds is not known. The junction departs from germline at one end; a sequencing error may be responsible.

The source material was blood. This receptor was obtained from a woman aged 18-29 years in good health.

The CDR3 spells CASSGSGFFSHEQYF. In DNA, the CDR3 is TGCGCCAGCAGCGGTAGCGGGTTCTTCTCCCACGAGCAGTACTTC. The V gene is TRBV4-1, the J gene TRBJ2-7; 7 positions match TRBD2. The CDR3 spans 15 residues. Germline assignment: CDR1 MGHRA and CDR2 YSYEKL.